Included here is one T cell receptor (beta chain) sequence, with context. This record belongs to a study of control samples from healthy donors and cancer patients. Trimming removed 4 bases from V and 1 base from J, with 8 bases in between. CDR1 and CDR2 from the germline V gene are SGHNT and YENEEA. The CDR3 runs 13 residues. Profiled with immunoSEQ multiplex PCR; TCRdb holds only in-frame clones, not every one. There are some 89,000 clones in the sample; more than 75% occur only once, and over 2% lies in the top ten. The sample comprised blood. The TCR comes from a woman aged 40 to 50 in good health. The J gene is TRBJ2-7, the V gene TRBV11-3; unclear D gene. Here the CDR3 DNA reads TGTGCCAGCAGCTCCCTCCTGTCCTACGAGCAGTACTTC. The encoded protein is CASSSLLSYEQYF. The whole variable domain, filled in from reference TRBV11-3 and TRBJ2-7, reads EAGVVQSPRYKIIEKKQPVAFWCNPISGHNTLYWYLQNLGQGPELLIRYENEEAVDDSQLPKDRFSAERLKGVDSTLKIQPAELGDSAVYLCASSSLLSYEQYFGPGTRLTVT.